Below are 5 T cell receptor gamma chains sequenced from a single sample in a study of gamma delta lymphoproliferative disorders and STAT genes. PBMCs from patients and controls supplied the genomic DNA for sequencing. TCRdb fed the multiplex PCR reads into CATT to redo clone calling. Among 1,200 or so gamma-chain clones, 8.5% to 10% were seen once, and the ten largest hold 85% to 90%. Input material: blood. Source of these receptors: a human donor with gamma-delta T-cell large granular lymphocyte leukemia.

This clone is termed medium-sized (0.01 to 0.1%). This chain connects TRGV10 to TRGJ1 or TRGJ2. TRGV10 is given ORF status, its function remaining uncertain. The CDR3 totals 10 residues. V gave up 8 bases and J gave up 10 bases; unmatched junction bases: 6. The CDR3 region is CAAWGVKKLF. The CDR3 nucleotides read TGTGCTGCGTGGGGAGTCAAGAAACTCTTT.

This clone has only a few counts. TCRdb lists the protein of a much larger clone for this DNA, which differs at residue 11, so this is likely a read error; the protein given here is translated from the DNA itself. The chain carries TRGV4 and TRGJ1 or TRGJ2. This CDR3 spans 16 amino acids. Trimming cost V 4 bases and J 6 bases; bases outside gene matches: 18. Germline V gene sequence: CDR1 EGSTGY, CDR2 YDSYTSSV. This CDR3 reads CATWDGPSMDSYKKLF. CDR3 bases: TGTGCCACCTGGGACGGGCCTAGCATGGATTCTTATAAGAAACTCTTT.

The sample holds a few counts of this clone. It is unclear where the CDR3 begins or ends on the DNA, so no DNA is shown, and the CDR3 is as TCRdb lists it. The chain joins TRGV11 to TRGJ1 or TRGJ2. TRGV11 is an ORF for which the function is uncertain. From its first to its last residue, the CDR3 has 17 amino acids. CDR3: CTTVPAGLGPRPYKKLF.

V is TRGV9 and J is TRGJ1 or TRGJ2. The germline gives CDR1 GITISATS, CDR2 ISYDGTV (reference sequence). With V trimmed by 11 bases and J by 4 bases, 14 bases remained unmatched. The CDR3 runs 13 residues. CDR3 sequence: CACGSLSYYKKLF. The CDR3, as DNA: TGTGCCTGTGGGAGCCTTTCGTATTATAAGAAACTCTTT.

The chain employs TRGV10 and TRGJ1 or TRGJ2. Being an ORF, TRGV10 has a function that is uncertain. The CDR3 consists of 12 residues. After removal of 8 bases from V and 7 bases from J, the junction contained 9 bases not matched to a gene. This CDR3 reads CAAWDWRYKKLF. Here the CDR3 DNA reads TGTGCTGCGTGGGATTGGAGGTATAAGAAACTCTTT.